The entry below describes one T cell receptor (beta chain). Its antigen is unknown. This sample is drawn from a study of shared clonotypes between healthy human individuals. Study conclusions and caveats: Shared across a few donors were around 5% of the naive CD4 clonotypes. Expectations were that clonotype sharing among donors would be affected by sequencing depth.

Here immunoSEQ multiplex PCR was the method, and the copy in TCRdb shows in-frame clones only, minus some. The sample yields 70,000 to 95,000 clones, about 61% seen once. Germline CDR1 and CDR2: MGHDK and SYGVNS. J lost 5 bases, V lost 1 base, and 10 bases had no gene match. CDR3 size: 17 residues. The specimen sequenced was memory CD8+ T cells sorted from blood. The subset was: CD45RO+ cells pooled with CCR7-negative TemRA cells. This rearrangement joins TRBV25-1 to TRBJ2-7; TRBD2 matches at 11 bases. The TCR comes from a man aged 25 to 45 in good health. The CDR3 region is CASSESVAGGPGDEQYF. CDR3 DNA: TGTGCCAGCAGTGAATCGGTAGCGGGAGGGCCAGGTGACGAGCAGTACTTC.